Below, one TCR beta chain is given with its context. This entry is derived from a study of blood T cell repertoires in COVID-19. Study-wide background: PBMCs, B-cell-depleted T cells, or T cells were the source of the cDNA or gDNA that made up the material.

The CDR3 covers 14 residues. Germline CDR1 is SGHDT and CDR2 is YYEEEE. The ends lost 2 bases at V and 3 bases at J; junction bases unmatched: 5. Original processing notes: Amplification of reference gene primers provided the estimated nucleated cell counts. Profiled with immunoSEQ multiplex PCR; TCRdb holds only in-frame clones, not every one. Clone size and the V and J calls come from that table; the DNA yielded D and trimming. The table lists roughly 150,000 clones, about 80% of them singletons. This chain joins TRBV5-6 and TRBJ2-7; 7 bases are shared with TRBD1. This receptor was obtained from a woman aged 70-85 years in a cohort exposed to, infected with or recovered from COVID-19 (not recorded which). The specimen was PBMCs or T cells enriched from blood (not recorded which). The CDR3 sequence: CASSLRGPGYEQYF. CDR3 coding DNA: TGTGCCAGCAGCTTAAGGGGGCCGGGCTACGAGCAGTACTTC.